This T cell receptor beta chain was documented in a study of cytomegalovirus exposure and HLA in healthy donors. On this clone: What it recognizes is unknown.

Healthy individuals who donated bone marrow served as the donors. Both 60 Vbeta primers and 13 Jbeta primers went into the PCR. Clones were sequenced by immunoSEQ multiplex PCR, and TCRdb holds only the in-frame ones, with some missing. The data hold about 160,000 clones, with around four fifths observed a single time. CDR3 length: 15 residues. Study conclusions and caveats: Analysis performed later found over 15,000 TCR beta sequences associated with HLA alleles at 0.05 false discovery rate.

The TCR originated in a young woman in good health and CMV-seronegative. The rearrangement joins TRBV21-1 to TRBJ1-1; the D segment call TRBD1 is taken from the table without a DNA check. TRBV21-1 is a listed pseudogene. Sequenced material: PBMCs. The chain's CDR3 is CASSKRQGMNTEAFF. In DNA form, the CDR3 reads TGTGCCAGCAGCAAAAGACAGGGGATGAACACTGAAGCTTTCTTT.